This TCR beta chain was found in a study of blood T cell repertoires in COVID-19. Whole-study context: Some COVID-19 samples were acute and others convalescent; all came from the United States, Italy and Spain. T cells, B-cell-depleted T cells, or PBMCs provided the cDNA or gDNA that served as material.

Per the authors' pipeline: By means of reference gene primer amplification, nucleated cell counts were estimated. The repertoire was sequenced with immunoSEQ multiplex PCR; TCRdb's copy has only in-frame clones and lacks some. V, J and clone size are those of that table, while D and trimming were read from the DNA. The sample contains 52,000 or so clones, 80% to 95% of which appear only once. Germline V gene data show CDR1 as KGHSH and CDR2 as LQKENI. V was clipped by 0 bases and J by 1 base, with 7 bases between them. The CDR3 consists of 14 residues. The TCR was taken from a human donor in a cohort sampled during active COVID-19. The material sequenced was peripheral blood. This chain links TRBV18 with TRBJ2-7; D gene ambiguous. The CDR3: CASSPPSRSYEQYF. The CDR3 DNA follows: TGTGCCAGCTCACCACCGTCCCGTTCCTACGAGCAGTACTTC.